This entry describes one TCR beta chain. These data come from a study of T cells in severe cutaneous drug reactions. Overall study context: Patients were recruited from Taiwan, Thailand and Europe between about 2011 and 2018.

Bulk and single-cell libraries used iRepertoire multiplex PCR with TCR subtype-specific primers. One entry per CDR3 protein, without DNA, is what TCRdb gives after re-calling the multiplex PCR reads. The sample's table shows roughly 9,000 distinct CDR3 sequences. The CDR3 spans 17 residues. The germline gives CDR1 ENHRY, CDR2 SYGVKD. The donors had carbamazepine-induced Stevens-Johnson syndrome or toxic epidermal necrolysis. What was sequenced was cells from a skin blister. The TCR sequence derives from a human donor with a severe cutaneous adverse drug reaction. The chain joins TRBV10-3 to TRBJ2-7; TCRdb's D call, TRBD2, is unchecked because there is no DNA. CDR3 residues: CAISDPGAAGGSYEQYF.